The clone carrying this T cell receptor beta chain was seen only once. Its antigen is as yet unknown. At one of its ends the junction is not consistent with the germline gene, which may arise from a read error. This sample was included in a study of post-analysis software for immune sequencing data. Study results and caveats: Compared against controls, patients with multiple sclerosis displayed significantly lower normalized Chao1 diversity. Strong co-clustering by F measure linked samples that shared a preparation batch.

Unique molecular identifiers were carried by the TCR beta cDNA libraries. Each CDR3 protein is one row after TCRdb ran MiXCR on the PCR reads. This sample carries roughly 200,000 distinct CDR3 sequences, roughly 28% of them seen once, and the ten largest clones take around 3.2%. The source material was blood. This sequence was found in a girl between 2 and 17 years old with multiple sclerosis.

The CDR3 region has the DNA TGTGCCAGCAGCAATGGACAGAGCAATCAGTCCCAGCATTTT. Its translation: CASSNGQSNQSQHF. The chain uses TRBV7-9 and TRBJ1-5; tentatively, D is TRBD1 (6 bases). The germline CDR1 and CDR2 sequences are SEHNR and FQNEAQ (reference sequence). CDR3 size: 14 residues.